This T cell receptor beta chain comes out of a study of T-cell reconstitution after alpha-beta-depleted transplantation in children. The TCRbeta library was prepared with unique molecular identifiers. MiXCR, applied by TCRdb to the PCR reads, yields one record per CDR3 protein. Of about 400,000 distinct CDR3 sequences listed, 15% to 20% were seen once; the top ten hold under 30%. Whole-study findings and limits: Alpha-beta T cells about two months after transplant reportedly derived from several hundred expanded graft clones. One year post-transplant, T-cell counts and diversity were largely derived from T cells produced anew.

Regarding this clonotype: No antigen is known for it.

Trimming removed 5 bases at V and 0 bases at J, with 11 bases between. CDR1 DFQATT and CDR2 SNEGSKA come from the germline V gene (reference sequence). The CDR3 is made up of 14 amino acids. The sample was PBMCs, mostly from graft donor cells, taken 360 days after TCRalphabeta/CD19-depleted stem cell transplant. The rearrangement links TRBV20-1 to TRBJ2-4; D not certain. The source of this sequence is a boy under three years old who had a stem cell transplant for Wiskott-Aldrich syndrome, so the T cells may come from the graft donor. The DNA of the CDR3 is TGCAGTGCTCTCGTACCTCTAGCCAAAAACATTCAGTACTTC. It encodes CSALVPLAKNIQYF.